Below, 27 T cell receptor beta chains from the same sample are listed, as sequenced in a study of cytomegalovirus exposure and HLA in healthy donors. The protocol was immunoSEQ multiplex PCR, while the TCRdb copy is restricted to in-frame clones and leaves out a portion. The sample yields 60,000 or so clones, around 90% seen once. The sequencing input was PBMCs. These receptors all come from a woman aged 25-40 years in good health and CMV-seronegative.

In the case of this clone: The junction differs from germline at one of its ends, possibly a read error. V and J are TRBV28 and TRBJ2-3; 7 bases match TRBD1. The germline gives CDR1 MDHEN, CDR2 SYDVKM. The CDR3 contains 13 residues. The CDR3 spells CASSFRRTGTQYF. In nucleotides, the CDR3 is TGTGCCAGCAGTTTTCGCCGGACAGGTACGCAGTATTTT.

The genes are TRBV4-1 and TRBJ1-1; no definite D call. The germline gives CDR1 MGHRA, CDR2 YSYEKL. Trimming took off 1 base at V and 1 base at J, with 7 bases between the two ends. This CDR3 region has 14 residues. The CDR3 nucleotides read TGCGCCAGCAGCCAAGCAAGCCGGAACACTGAAGCTTTCTTT. It specifies CASSQASRNTEAFF.

The chain has TRBV7-2 and TRBJ1-2; D is perhaps TRBD1 (5 bases). The CDR3 consists of 14 residues. V lost 5 bases to trimming and J lost 6 bases, with 16 bases between them. Germline CDR1 and CDR2: SGHTA and FQGNSA. This chain's CDR3 is CASSPRDHANGYTF. In nucleotides, the CDR3 is TGTGCCAGCAGCCCGCGGGACCACGCCAATGGCTACACCTTC.

V usage is TRBV5-5 and J usage is TRBJ2-2; D gene ambiguous. V shed 5 bases and J shed 1 base, with 6 bases lying between them. This CDR3 contains 13 residues. CDR1 SGHKS and CDR2 YYEKEE come from the germline V gene (reference sequence). CDR3 in DNA: TGTGCCAGCAGGATAGTGAACACCGGGGAGCTGTTTTTT. It is translated as CASRIVNTGELFF.

This chain joins TRBV28 and TRBJ1-2; tentatively, D is TRBD1 (6 bases). The germline V gene has CDR1 MDHEN and CDR2 SYDVKM. The CDR3 totals 13 residues. V lost 10 bases and J lost 8, with 20 bases in between. The CDR3 sequence is CATQNSEGGGYTF. The CDR3 DNA is TGTGCCACCCAGAATAGTGAGGGGGGGGGCTACACCTTC.

V usage is TRBV19 and J usage is TRBJ2-7; D is possibly TRBD1 (5 bases). V was clipped by 3 bases and J by 3 bases, with 9 bases between them. CDR3 length: 13 residues. CDR1 is LNHDA and CDR2 is SQIVND in the germline V gene (reference sequence). The CDR3 region is CASSMGLVYEQYF. CDR3 DNA sequence: TGTGCCAGTAGTATGGGGCTGGTCTACGAGCAGTACTTC.

V is TRBV15 and J is TRBJ2-3, with 10 bases fitting TRBD2. The germline gives CDR1 LNHNV, CDR2 YYDKDF (reference sequence). The CDR3 totals 17 residues. The trim removed 4 bases at V and 3 bases at J, leaving 10 bases unmatched. The CDR3 nucleotides are TGTGCCACCAGCATCCGGCTAGCGGGAGCGGGGACAGATACGCAGTATTTT. Translated, it gives CATSIRLAGAGTDTQYF.

The chain combines TRBV6-5 with TRBJ2-7; 9 positions agree with TRBD1. The germline V gene has CDR1 MNHEY and CDR2 SVGAGI. Trimming took 4 bases from V and 6 from J; bases not matched to a gene: 1. There are 12 residues in the CDR3. CDR3 in amino acids: CASSSTGGEQYF. The CDR3, as DNA: TGTGCCAGCAGTTCGACAGGGGGCGAGCAGTACTTC.

The V call is TRBV4-1, the J call TRBJ2-1, with 9 positions matching TRBD2. Germline CDR1 MGHRA, CDR2 YSYEKL. Trimming took 2 bases from V and 0 from J; bases not matched to a gene: 14. The CDR3 runs 20 residues. The CDR3 is CASSQYELAGAPSSYNEQFF. The CDR3 DNA follows: TGCGCCAGCAGCCAATACGAGTTAGCGGGAGCGCCGAGCTCCTACAATGAGCAGTTCTTC.

This rearrangement joins TRBV29-1 to TRBJ2-2; maybe TRBD2 (6 bases). The CDR3 is 13 residues long. Trimming removed 6 bases at V and 6 bases at J, with 14 bases between. Germline CDR1 reads SQVTM; CDR2 reads ANQGSEA. The CDR3 region is CSVGVGGAGELFF. The CDR3 DNA sequence: TGCAGCGTGGGGGTAGGCGGGGCCGGGGAGCTGTTTTTT.

The genes are TRBV19 and TRBJ2-1, with 14 bases identical to TRBD2. CDR3 length: 15 residues. Germline V CDR1 and CDR2: LNHDA, SQIVND (reference sequence). V shed 5 bases and J 10 bases; nucleotides not matched to a gene: 7. The CDR3 nucleotides read TGTGCCAGTAGTTCGACTAGCGGGAGGGCCTTGGAGCAGTTCTTC. Translated: CASSSTSGRALEQFF.

The chain employs TRBV7-8 and TRBJ2-3; 11 nucleotides agree with TRBD2. CDR1 and CDR2 (germline): SGHVS, FQNEAQ. CDR3 length equals 15 residues. After removal of 5 bases from V and 4 bases from J, the junction contained 5 bases not matched to a gene. CDR3 bases: TGTGCCAGCAGCCGCACTAGCGGGAGACCAGATACGCAGTATTTT. It translates to CASSRTSGRPDTQYF.

CDR3 sequence: CASSLRPGTGGINTGELFF. CDR3 nucleotides: TGTGCCAGCAGCTTACGGCCCGGGACAGGGGGCATTAACACCGGGGAGCTGTTTTTT. This chain connects TRBV7-6 to TRBJ2-2, with 12 bases identical to TRBD1. Unmatched junction bases numbered 9, after V lost 2 bases and J lost 2 bases. The CDR3 runs to 19 residues. The germline V gene has CDR1 SGHVS and CDR2 FNYEAQ.

This sequence joins TRBV27 and TRBJ2-7; 13 nucleotides align to TRBD2. The CDR3 sequence is 15 residues long. CDR1 and CDR2 from the germline V gene are MNHEY and SMNVEV (reference sequence). The V and J ends lost 5 bases and 6 bases, in that order; junction bases with no gene match: 7. The CDR3 here is CASSLGTSGTSEQYF. CDR3 nucleotide sequence: TGTGCCAGCAGTCTTGGGACTAGCGGGACAAGCGAGCAGTACTTC.

The genes are TRBV5-1 and TRBJ2-2; 12 nucleotides align to TRBD1. CDR1 is SGHRS, CDR2 YFSETQ, per germline. With V trimmed by 0 bases and J by 7 bases, 7 bases remained unmatched. This CDR3 contains 17 residues. The CDR3 spells CASSLAGTGGVNGELFF. As DNA, the CDR3 is TGCGCCAGCAGCTTGGCCGGGACAGGGGGCGTCAACGGGGAGCTGTTTTTT.

This rearrangement joins TRBV5-1 to TRBJ1-1, with D perhaps matching TRBD1 (6 bases). The CDR3 length is 17 residues. Trimming cost V 0 bases and J 0 bases, with 15 bases left between them. The germline V gene has CDR1 SGHRS and CDR2 YFSETQ. CDR3 region: CASSLAVGGGVNTEAFF. CDR3 bases: TGCGCCAGCAGCTTGGCAGTGGGAGGGGGAGTGAACACTGAAGCTTTCTTT.

J is TRBJ1-5 and V is TRBV11-2, with a tentative D call TRBD1 (6 bases). Trimming pared 1 base from V and 4 bases from J, leaving 17 bases between. Germline V gene data show CDR1 as SGHAT and CDR2 as FQNNGV. The CDR3 covers 17 residues. CDR3 region: CASSLGLQGYGNQPQHF. The CDR3 DNA sequence: TGTGCCAGCAGCTTAGGTCTACAGGGTTACGGTAATCAGCCCCAGCATTTT.

The V gene is TRBV27, the J gene TRBJ2-1; the match to TRBD1 covers 7 bases. The CDR3 has 14 residues. Germline CDR1 reads MNHEY; CDR2 reads SMNVEV (reference sequence). J gave up 6 bases and V 2 bases, and 4 bases lay outside the gene matches. The CDR3, as DNA: TGTGCCAGCAGTTTAGAGAGGGGGCGCAATGAGCAGTTCTTC. This codes for CASSLERGRNEQFF.

The chain couples TRBV7-9 to TRBJ2-2; weak D call: TRBD1 (7 bases). Germline CDR1 is SEHNR and CDR2 is FQNEAQ (reference sequence). This CDR3 region has 14 residues. The V and J ends lost 7 bases and 5 bases respectively, with 14 bases between them. DNA of the CDR3: TGTGCCAGCATCGGAGGGGGCGGAACCGGGGAGCTGTTTTTT. Amino acids: CASIGGGGTGELFF.

V usage is TRBV19 and J usage is TRBJ2-7; the match to TRBD1 covers 7 bases. Germline lookup yields CDR1 LNHDA and CDR2 SQIVND (reference sequence). CDR3 length: 14 amino acids. Trimming removed 4 bases from V and 4 bases from J; junction bases left unmatched: 7. The CDR3 nucleotides read TGTGCCAGTAGTAGTCTCGGGACAGCATACGAGCAGTACTTC. This gives the protein CASSSLGTAYEQYF.

The J gene is TRBJ1-2, the V gene TRBV5-6, with 10 bases that match TRBD1. The CDR3 length is 14 residues. The junction had 3 bases not matched to a gene; V was cut back by 4 bases and J by 3 bases. The V gene's germline CDR1 is SGHDT and CDR2 YYEEEE. This CDR3 reads CASSGTGVHYGYTF. Here the CDR3 DNA reads TGTGCCAGCAGCGGGACAGGGGTCCACTATGGCTACACCTTC.

The V call is TRBV7-2, the J call TRBJ2-1; TRBD1 matches at 11 bases. Germline trimming cut 5 bases from V and 7 bases from J; bases unmatched to any gene: 10. The CDR3 has 16 amino acids. Germline loops: CDR1 SGHTA, CDR2 FQGNSA. The CDR3 bases are TGTGCCAGCAGCAACCGTCCGGGACAGGGGGTTAATGAGCAGTTCTTC. Its translation is CASSNRPGQGVNEQFF.

The genes are TRBV6-5 and TRBJ2-7; a weak D match, TRBD1 (6 bases). Germline V gives CDR1 MNHEY, CDR2 SVGAGI. This CDR3 comprises 14 residues. The V and J ends lost 5 bases and 2 bases respectively, with 13 bases between them. This CDR3 is CASSEVQGPYEQYF. CDR3 bases: TGTGCCAGCAGTGAAGTACAGGGCCCCTACGAGCAGTACTTC.

The chain joins TRBV19 to TRBJ2-7; possibly TRBD2 for D (6 bases). Germline V lookup: CDR1 LNHDA, CDR2 SQIVND (reference sequence). The CDR3 has 19 amino acids. Trimming left V 3 bases short and J 1 base short, with 25 bases between. The CDR3 sequence: CASSIVGVVTGLPSYEQYF. DNA of the CDR3: TGTGCCAGTAGTATCGTCGGGGTGGTCACGGGACTCCCTTCCTACGAGCAGTACTTC.

V usage is TRBV7-9 and J usage is TRBJ2-3, with a weak D call TRBD1 (6 bases). This CDR3 is 15 amino acids long. CDR1 SEHNR and CDR2 FQNEAQ come from the germline V gene (reference sequence). Trimming took off 4 bases at V and 2 bases at J, with 13 bases between the two ends. CDR3 in amino acids: CASSSRDTVTDTQYF. The DNA of the CDR3 is TGTGCCAGCAGCTCCCGGGACACCGTCACAGATACGCAGTATTTT.

The V gene is TRBV7-8, the J gene TRBJ1-2, with 10 nucleotides matching TRBD1. J gave up 3 bases and V 5 bases, and 6 bases lay outside the gene matches. Germline lookup yields CDR1 SGHVS and CDR2 FQNEAQ. CDR3 length equals 15 residues. CDR3 in amino acids: CASSRRDRGDYGYTF. DNA of the CDR3: TGTGCCAGCAGCCGCCGGGACAGGGGAGACTATGGCTACACCTTC.

This clone has only a few counts. The genes are TRBV2 and TRBJ2-5, with D perhaps TRBD1 (6 bases). The length of the CDR3 is 14 residues. Trimming left V 8 bases short and J 3 bases short, with 16 bases between. Germline CDR1 and CDR2: SNHLY and FYNNEI. The CDR3 region has the DNA TGTGCCAGCGCACAACAGGGCGTAAAAGAGACCCAGTACTTC. Its translation: CASAQQGVKETQYF.